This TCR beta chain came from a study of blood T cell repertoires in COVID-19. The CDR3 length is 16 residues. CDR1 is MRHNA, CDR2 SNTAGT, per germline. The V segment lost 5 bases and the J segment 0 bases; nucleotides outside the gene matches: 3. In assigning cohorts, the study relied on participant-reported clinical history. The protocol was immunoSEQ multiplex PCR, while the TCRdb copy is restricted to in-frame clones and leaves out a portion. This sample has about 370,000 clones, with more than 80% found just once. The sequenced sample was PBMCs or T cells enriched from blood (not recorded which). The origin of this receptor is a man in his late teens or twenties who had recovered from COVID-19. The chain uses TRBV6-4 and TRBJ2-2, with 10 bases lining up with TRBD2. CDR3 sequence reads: CASSTLAGANTGELFF. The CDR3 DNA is TGTGCCAGCAGTACTCTAGCGGGAGCGAACACCGGGGAGCTGTTTTTT.